Listed below are T cell receptor beta chains from one sample, sequenced in a study of T cells in Graves' hyperthyroidism and ophthalmopathy. TCRdb itself ran the multiplex PCR reads through MiXCR, one entry per CDR3 protein. This sample has 300,000 to 450,000 distinct CDR3 sequences; less than 20% occur once, and the top ten carry about 27%. Material for sequencing was blood. These receptors originate from a woman aged 18-29 years with Graves' hyperthyroidism that later progressed to Graves' ophthalmopathy. Both conserved end residues are part of each CDR3.

V	J	CDR3
TRBV29-1	TRBJ1-2	CSVEEAQGYTF
TRBV28	TRBJ2-7	CASNPAPGTASYEQYF
TRBV28	TRBJ2-1	CASSTLGVEQFF
TRBV9	TRBJ2-2	CASSVAEGRTGELFF
TRBV6-2/TRBV6-3	TRBJ2-4	CASSYPLAGADRAAKNIQYF
TRBV6-5	TRBJ2-7	CASSYSAKRYF
TRBV18	TRBJ2-1	CASSPQQSYNEQFF
TRBV28	TRBJ1-5	CASSSARDIKNQPQHF
TRBV5-6	TRBJ2-7	CASSLPLAGVYEQYF
TRBV29-1	TRBJ2-1	CSVNRGGSQRTSGSLNEQFF
TRBV5-8	TRBJ2-5	CASSTLAGVSSETQYF
TRBV3-1	TRBJ1-5	CASSPGKDRPQHF
TRBV13	TRBJ1-3	CASSLVRTGNSGNTIYF
TRBV15	TRBJ1-1	CATTEGIMTGGENTEAFF
TRBV27	TRBJ1-6	CASSPLTGPHSPLHF
TRBV6-5	TRBJ2-5	CASSYSGGAAQETQYF
TRBV6-2/TRBV6-3	TRBJ2-5	CASSYLETGTQYF
TRBV30	TRBJ2-7	CAWRGTGTTYEQYF
TRBV11-2	TRBJ2-7	CASSVSGGGSYEQYF
TRBV4-3	TRBJ2-1	CASSQVRGLAAVSYNEQFF
TRBV6-6	TRBJ2-5	CASSYGTGGVETQYF
TRBV5-1	TRBJ2-7	CASSSYRGTYEQYF
TRBV7-8	TRBJ2-7	CASSPGLTGTGYPYGQYF
TRBV5-6	TRBJ1-2	CASSLGGTGVYGCTF
TRBV15	TRBJ2-3	CATSSETMTDTQYF
TRBV20-1	TRBJ2-1	CSARDRRTSGYNNEQFF
TRBV19	TRBJ1-1	CASTLAGRGTEAFF
TRBV4-1	TRBJ1-1	CASSQAPRGKLNTEAFF
TRBV19	TRBJ1-3	CASTYGGPGNTIYF
TRBV2	TRBJ2-4	CASSENKGAKNIQYF
TRBV2	TRBJ2-1	CASSLIAGEADNNEQFF
TRBV5-4	TRBJ1-2	CASRLAQGFHGYTF
TRBV11-2	TRBJ1-4	CASSLVGMTGNEKLFF
TRBV5-5	TRBJ2-2	CASSDVSLPGGELFF
TRBV20-1	TRBJ2-1	CSARDPEIAGVGNEQFF
TRBV20-1	TRBJ2-3	CSASKDMGADTQYF
TRBV10-3	TRBJ1-2	CAISTGQNYGYTF
TRBV7-2	TRBJ1-2	CASSLLGASNYGYTF
TRBV5-1	TRBJ1-1	CASSLHRGAPPQGTEAFF
TRBV6-2/TRBV6-3	TRBJ2-3	CASSYLQGVTIWDTQYF
TRBV6-9	TRBJ2-4	CASNNADGVAKNIQYF
TRBV20-1	TRBJ2-1	CSARGGRAINEQFF
TRBV3-1	TRBJ1-1	CASSQDPRGGTEAFF
TRBV2	TRBJ2-7	CASTGAYEQYF
TRBV28	TRBJ2-5	CASSSDGSGRREGTQYF
TRBV10-3	TRBJ2-3	CAISETRGVGTDTQYF
TRBV18	TRBJ2-3	CASSPRASGRWDTQYF
TRBV28	TRBJ1-5	CASSLFDKSNQPQHF
TRBV20-1	TRBJ1-4	CSARIRPDEKLFF